Listed here are 15 T cell receptor beta chains from one sample, sequenced in a study of human T cells and chemical hapten exposure. Unseparated into fractions, whole blood served as the source from which total RNA was extracted. Unique molecular identifiers were attached to individual cDNA molecules within the library. TCRdb analysed the reads with MiXCR anew, one entry per CDR3 protein. The sample has about 120,000 distinct CDR3 sequences, over 6.5% seen once. Sequencing was performed on whole blood. These receptors were taken from a human donor in good health. Some clones in this sample may be carry-over from other donors' samples.

In its sample, this clonotype was seen a few times. The chain has TRBV9 and TRBJ2-5; no clear D gene. Per germline, CDR1 SGDLS and CDR2 YYNGEE. This CDR3 contains 14 residues. Deletions cut 1 base from V and 5 bases from J, with 12 bases between. The chain's CDR3 is CASSVSPEEETQYF. The DNA for the CDR3 is TGTGCCAGCAGCGTATCCCCCGAGGAGGAGACCCAGTACTTC.

The table lists this clonotype with many counts. J is TRBJ1-1 and V is TRBV30; 10 nucleotides align to TRBD1. The V and J ends lost 4 bases and 3 bases, in that order; junction bases with no gene match: 5. Per germline, CDR1 GTSNPN and CDR2 SVGIG (reference sequence). The CDR3 is 14 amino acids. The CDR3 sequence is CAWTPGQGYTEAFF. CDR3 sequence (DNA): TGTGCCTGGACTCCGGGACAGGGGTACACTGAAGCTTTCTTT.

The chain couples TRBV12-3 or TRBV12-4 to TRBJ2-5; D is unclear. Trimming cost V 5 bases and J 6 bases, with 10 bases left between them. This CDR3 is built from 12 residues. Written as DNA, the CDR3 is TGTGCCAGCAGTCCATACAAGAAGACCCAGTACTTC. It encodes CASSPYKKTQYF.

The chain has TRBV20-1 and TRBJ2-1, with D possibly being TRBD1 or TRBD2 (5 bases each). The CDR3 is made up of 16 amino acids. Trimming removed 1 base at V and 9 bases at J, with 22 bases between. Germline V gene data show CDR1 as DFQATT and CDR2 as SNEGSKA (reference sequence). The CDR3 DNA reads as TGCAGTGCTAGAGCGGCAGGGCGGACGGAACGGGGTGAGCAGTTCTTC. Translated: CSARAAGRTERGEQFF.

V and J are TRBV9 and TRBJ2-2, with no clear D. Trimming shortened V by 0 bases and J by 1 base, and 10 bases separated the two germline ends. The V gene's germline CDR1 is SGDLS and CDR2 YYNGEE. This CDR3 comprises 16 residues. The CDR3 reads CASSVARSRNTGELFF. In DNA, the CDR3 is TGTGCCAGCAGCGTAGCGCGGTCACGGAACACCGGGGAGCTGTTTTTT.

The V and J genes are TRBV20-1 and TRBJ2-1; D uncertain. The V gene lost 2 bases and the J gene lost 0 bases, with 8 bases spanning the gap. The CDR3 extends over 14 amino acids. Germline V CDR1 and CDR2: DFQATT, SNEGSKA (reference sequence). CDR3 DNA: TGCAGTGCTAGATACGAGAGCTCCTACAATGAGCAGTTCTTC. Protein product: CSARYESSYNEQFF.

This clonotype was counted many times. The V gene is TRBV7-9, the J gene TRBJ1-1; D call uncertain. The germline gives CDR1 SEHNR, CDR2 FQNEAQ (reference sequence). The CDR3 runs to 14 residues. V lost 5 bases, J lost 1 base, and 11 bases lay in between. CDR3 residues: CASSTMMANTEAFF. CDR3 DNA sequence: TGTGCCAGCAGCACGATGATGGCGAACACTGAAGCTTTCTTT.

The chain links TRBV5-1 to TRBJ2-3; TRBD1 matches at 7 bases. In germline, CDR1 is SGHRS, CDR2 YFSETQ. The V gene end was trimmed by 1 base and the J gene end by 2 bases; junction bases not matched to a gene: 4. This CDR3 comprises 15 residues. The chain's CDR3 is CASSLRGGPTDTQYF. The CDR3 DNA follows: TGCGCCAGCAGCTTGCGAGGGGGCCCCACAGATACGCAGTATTTT.

This chain joins TRBV5-1 and TRBJ1-5; weak D call: TRBD1 (5 bases). The CDR3 has 16 residues. The V and J ends lost 0 bases and 4 bases respectively, with 14 bases between them. Germline CDR1 is SGHRS and CDR2 is YFSETQ. DNA of the CDR3: TGCGCCAGCAGCTTGGAGGCTCTCTCAGGGAATCAGCCCCAGCATTTT. This encodes CASSLEALSGNQPQHF.

The V gene is TRBV5-5, the J gene TRBJ1-2; 10 bases fit TRBD1. Germline CDR1 and CDR2: SGHKS and YYEKEE (reference sequence). The CDR3 sequence is 16 residues long. The V gene end was trimmed by 0 bases and the J gene end by 4 bases; junction bases not matched to a gene: 6. The CDR3: CASSLAMDRGGYGYTF. For the CDR3, the DNA is TGTGCCAGCAGCTTGGCCATGGACAGGGGGGGCTATGGCTACACCTTC. Together with reference TRBV5-5 and TRBJ1-2, the CDR3 gives the full variable domain: DAGVTQSPTHLIKTRGQQVTLRCSPISGHKSVSWYQQVLGQGPQFIFQYYEKEERGRGNFPDRFSARQFPNYSSELNVNALLLGDSALYLCASSLAMDRGGYGYTFGSGTRLTVV.

The sample holds a few counts of this clonotype. The chain uses TRBV7-9 and TRBJ2-5; D possibly corresponds to TRBD1 (5 bases). The V gene lost 6 bases and the J gene lost 5 bases, with 13 bases spanning the gap. Germline CDR1 is SEHNR and CDR2 is FQNEAQ (reference sequence). This CDR3 spans 13 amino acids. CDR3: CASRPTGGETQYF. The CDR3 region has the DNA TGTGCCAGCAGACCCACAGGTGGCGAGACCCAGTACTTC. The whole variable domain, remainder taken from reference TRBV7-9 and TRBJ2-5, is DTGVSQNPRHKITKRGQNVTFRCDPISEHNRLYWYRQTLGQGPEFLTYFQNEAQLEKSRLLSDRFSAERPKGSFSTLEIQRTEQGDSAMYLCASRPTGGETQYFGPGTRLLVL.

The V gene is TRBV10-3, the J gene TRBJ2-3; D may be TRBD1 or TRBD2 (6 bases each). The CDR3 has 12 amino acids. The V and J ends lost 6 bases and 6 bases respectively, with 10 bases between them. Germline V gene data show CDR1 as ENHRY and CDR2 as SYGVKD. CDR3 DNA sequence: TGTGCCATCAGCCCGGGGGCGGATACGCAGTATTTT. Its protein product is CAISPGADTQYF.

This clonotype was counted between two and nine times. The chain has TRBV5-4 and TRBJ2-2; possibly TRBD1 or TRBD2 for D (5 bases each). This CDR3 has 15 amino acids. In germline, CDR1 is SGHNT, CDR2 YYREEE (reference sequence). V lost 0 bases to trimming and J lost 3 bases, with 9 bases between them. CDR3 region: CASSLGGRDTGELFF. The DNA for the CDR3 is TGTGCCAGCAGCTTGGGGGGACGGGACACCGGGGAGCTGTTTTTT. Full variable domain (missing parts from reference TRBV5-4 and TRBJ2-2): ETGVTQSPTHLIKTRGQQVTLRCSSQSGHNTVSWYQQALGQGPQFIFQYYREEENGRGNFPPRFSGLQFPNYSSELNVNALELDDSALYLCASSLGGRDTGELFFGEGSRLTVL.

This clonotype was counted between two and nine times. The chain links TRBV20-1 to TRBJ2-1; 15 bases match TRBD2. V lost 0 bases, J lost 4 bases, and 7 bases stayed unmatched. This CDR3 has 18 amino acids. CDR1 is DFQATT, CDR2 SNEGSKA, per germline (reference sequence). CDR3 amino acids: CSARDPGTSGGTYNEQFF. The CDR3 nucleotides read TGCAGTGCTAGAGATCCCGGGACTAGCGGGGGGACATACAATGAGCAGTTCTTC.

This clonotype turned up a few times. The chain joins TRBV12-3 or TRBV12-4 to TRBJ1-6; maybe TRBD1 (5 bases). The CDR3 has 18 amino acids. The V end lost 6 bases, the J end lost 6 bases, and 24 bases lay between the germline ends. This chain's CDR3 is CASSPRRYRGDSNSPLHF. CDR3 DNA: TGTGCCAGCAGCCCCCGGAGATACCGAGGGGATTCTAATTCACCCCTCCACTTT.